This entry features one TCR beta chain sequence. The antigen is undetermined. TCRdb ran MiXCR on the reads and lists one entry per CDR3 protein. The data show almost 500,000 distinct CDR3 sequences, about 11% seen once. This specimen comes from a study of T cell repertoires in cytomegalovirus infection. Study observations and caveats: Dominant in the ex vivo response were TCR beta clonotypes restricted by HLA-C and specific for CMV. Identification of carriers of CMV plus the relevant HLA was performed using cumulative public TCR beta family frequency.

The sequenced sample was PBMCs. This sequence originates from a human donor in good health (CMV status not recorded). Some clones in this sample may be carry-over from other donors' samples.

CDR3: CASSHFNEQFF. The DNA of the CDR3 is TGTGCCAGCAGCCATTTCAATGAGCAGTTCTTC. This chain uses TRBV14 with TRBJ2-1; D is undetermined. The CDR3 extends over 11 amino acids. The V gene's germline CDR1 is SGHDN and CDR2 FVKESK. V was pared by 3 bases and J by 6 bases, with 3 bases between.